The 18 T cell receptor beta chains listed next were all sequenced from one sample in a study of cytomegalovirus exposure and HLA in healthy donors. Sequencing used immunoSEQ multiplex PCR; TCRdb keeps in-frame clones, though not all of them. The sample lists 73,000 or so clones, around 94% occurring once. The source material was PBMCs. The receptors here all came from a woman between 18 and 29 years old in good health and CMV-seropositive.

The rearrangement links TRBV6-4 to TRBJ2-3; D possibly corresponds to TRBD2 (5 bases). The V gene's germline CDR1 is MRHNA and CDR2 SNTAGT. The CDR3 spans 16 residues. Deletions cut 0 bases from V and 1 base from J, with 11 bases between. The CDR3 region is CASSDSGWGGTDTQYF. CDR3 in DNA: TGTGCCAGCAGTGACTCGGGGTGGGGAGGCACAGATACGCAGTATTTT.

This chain connects TRBV7-2 to TRBJ1-6; D uncertain. This CDR3 region has 16 residues. CDR1 is SGHTA and CDR2 is FQGNSA in the germline V gene. The V and J ends lost 3 bases and 0 bases respectively, with 9 bases between them. CDR3 amino acids: CASSLTGSSYNSPLHF. Written as DNA, the CDR3 is TGTGCCAGCAGCTTGACGGGGAGCTCCTATAATTCACCCCTCCACTTT.

The chain employs TRBV5-5 and TRBJ2-7; TRBD1 aligns across 8 bases. Germline assignment: CDR1 SGHKS and CDR2 YYEKEE (reference sequence). The length of the CDR3 is 13 residues. The V segment lost 6 bases and the J segment 5 bases; nucleotides outside the gene matches: 7. CDR3 in amino acids: CASTRQGIDEQYF. The CDR3 DNA follows: TGTGCCAGCACGAGACAGGGGATCGACGAGCAGTACTTC.

The chain combines TRBV5-6 with TRBJ1-2, with a possible D match to TRBD1 (6 bases). The CDR3 has 18 residues. Trimming removed 4 bases from V and 1 base from J, with 23 bases in between. The V gene's germline CDR1 is SGHDT and CDR2 YYEEEE. The chain's CDR3 is CASSVRGGRDMINYGYTF. The CDR3 nucleotides are TGTGCCAGCAGCGTCAGGGGCGGCAGGGATATGATTAACTATGGCTACACCTTC.

The chain recombines TRBV10-1 with TRBJ2-1; 10 bases match TRBD2. Germline CDR1 reads WNHNN; CDR2 reads SYGVQD (reference sequence). Unmatched junction bases numbered 7, after V lost 6 bases and J lost 5 bases. The CDR3 loop spans 15 amino acids. The CDR3 DNA sequence: TGCGCCAGCAGAGCCGGGACTAGCGCGGACAATGAGCAGTTCTTC. Its translation: CASRAGTSADNEQFF.

This chain uses TRBV7-6 with TRBJ2-5; D is uncertain. Germline loops: CDR1 SGHVS, CDR2 FNYEAQ. Trimming stripped 2 bases from V and 5 bases from J, with 12 bases between. CDR3 length equals 14 residues. In DNA, the CDR3 is TGTGCCAGCAGCTTAAGTTGGTTAGCCGAGACCCAGTACTTC. This sequence encodes CASSLSWLAETQYF.

This clone has a single count. This chain connects TRBV28 to TRBJ1-6; 9 positions agree with TRBD1. Losses at the gene ends were 6 bases for V and 7 bases for J; bases not matched to a gene: 7. The CDR3 consists of 15 residues. Looked up from germline, CDR1 is MDHEN and CDR2 is SYDVKM. CDR3: CASRTPGQGNSPLHF. The CDR3 coding sequence is TGTGCCAGCAGAACACCGGGACAGGGCAATTCACCCCTCCACTTT.

The rearrangement links TRBV7-6 to TRBJ2-7; 9 bases are shared with TRBD1. The germline gives CDR1 SGHVS, CDR2 FNYEAQ. CDR3 length: 16 amino acids. With V trimmed by 4 bases and J by 2 bases, 9 bases remained unmatched. The CDR3 coding sequence is TGTGCCAGCAGCTACGACCCCGGGACAGGGACCTACGAGCAGTACTTC. Encoded protein: CASSYDPGTGTYEQYF.

Here the CDR3 DNA reads TGTGCCAGCAGCTGGGAACGGACTAGCGGGGAGACCCAGTACTTC. Residues: CASSWERTSGETQYF. This chain connects TRBV5-4 to TRBJ2-5, with 11 nucleotides matching TRBD2. Germline V lookup: CDR1 SGHNT, CDR2 YYREEE (reference sequence). CDR3 length equals 15 residues. V shed 3 bases, J shed 5 bases, and the junction held 6 bases outside the gene matches.

The rearrangement links TRBV28 to TRBJ1-2; D unclear. The CDR3 runs 13 residues. V dropped 1 base and J dropped 5 bases, with 8 bases sitting between them. Germline V gene lookup returns CDR1 MDHEN and CDR2 SYDVKM. This chain's CDR3 is CASSLLGRYGYTF. CDR3 DNA: TGTGCCAGCAGTTTATTGGGGAGGTATGGCTACACCTTC.

The chain employs TRBV10-3 and TRBJ1-1; D may be TRBD1 (6 bases). Trimming took off 4 bases at V and 6 bases at J, with 9 bases between the two ends. This CDR3 has 12 residues. Germline values: CDR1 ENHRY, CDR2 SYGVKD. The CDR3 loop reads CAISGGGSEAFF. CDR3 bases: TGTGCCATCAGTGGGGGGGGCTCTGAAGCTTTCTTT.

The V gene is TRBV28, the J gene TRBJ2-5, with D unresolved. The germline V gene encodes CDR1 MDHEN and CDR2 SYDVKM. V was shortened by 2 bases and J by 1 base, with 5 bases between the two germline ends. The CDR3 runs to 13 residues. The CDR3 coding sequence is TGTGCCAGCAGTTTAGGCAGCCAAGAGACCCAGTACTTC. Translated: CASSLGSQETQYF. Full variable domain (outside the CDR3, taken from reference TRBV28 and TRBJ2-5): DVKVTQSSRYLVKRTGEKVFLECVQDMDHENMFWYRQDPGLGLRLIYFSYDVKMKEKGDIPEGYSVSREKKERFSLILESASTNQTSMYLCASSLGSQETQYFGPGTRLLVL.

This rearrangement joins TRBV10-1 to TRBJ2-3; 9 bases align to TRBD1. Germline V CDR1 and CDR2: WNHNN, SYGVQD (reference sequence). The CDR3 extends over 13 amino acids. Trimming cost V 5 bases and J 6 bases; bases outside gene matches: 3. CDR3 amino acids: CASSTGGLDTQYF. The CDR3 coding sequence is TGCGCCAGCAGTACAGGGGGCCTGGATACGCAGTATTTT.

This clone was recorded once. The V call is TRBV30, the J call TRBJ2-3; 7 bases match TRBD2. The germline V gene encodes CDR1 GTSNPN and CDR2 SVGIG (reference sequence). CDR3 length: 13 residues. With V trimmed by 1 base and J by 5 bases, 3 bases remained unmatched. CDR3 in DNA: TGTGCCTGGAGTGGGCTAGCGGTAGATACGCAGTATTTT. Protein: CAWSGLAVDTQYF.

V gene TRBV28 combines with J gene TRBJ1-5, with TRBD1 matching over 8 bases. Germline CDR1 and CDR2: MDHEN and SYDVKM. V gave up 5 bases and J gave up 5 bases; unmatched junction bases: 8. This CDR3 comprises 15 residues. CDR3 protein: CASSPPDRVYQPQHF. The CDR3 nucleotides read TGTGCCAGCAGTCCACCGGACAGGGTTTATCAGCCCCAGCATTTT.

This clone was observed a handful of times. V and J are TRBV18 and TRBJ1-6; 8 bases match TRBD1. The CDR3 loop spans 14 amino acids. J lost 8 bases, V lost 4 bases, and 4 bases had no gene match. In germline, CDR1 is KGHSH, CDR2 LQKENI. The DNA of the CDR3 is TGTGCCAGCTCACGGACAGGGTTCGATTCACCCCTCCACTTT. Translated, it gives CASSRTGFDSPLHF.

This chain uses TRBV19 with TRBJ1-5, with TRBD1 as a possible D gene (6 bases). There are 15 residues in the CDR3. The V end was cut by 1 base, the J end by 4 bases, with 11 bases between. Per the germline V gene, CDR1 is LNHDA and CDR2 is SQIVND (reference sequence). The CDR3 DNA follows: TGTGCCAGTAGTATAGCGACAGGAGGAAATCAGCCCCAGCATTTT. The encoded protein is CASSIATGGNQPQHF.

Written as DNA, the CDR3 is TGTGCCAGCAGTGTAGCGGGAGGTGCCTCGGGCGAGCAGTACTTC. It is translated as CASSVAGGASGEQYF. The chain joins TRBV25-1 to TRBJ2-7, with TRBD2 matching over 10 bases. The CDR3 is 15 amino acids. The ends lost 4 bases at V and 6 bases at J; junction bases unmatched: 9. Germline V gene lookup returns CDR1 MGHDK and CDR2 SYGVNS.